Shown below are 25 T cell receptor beta chains from a single sample sequenced in a study of regulatory T cells in long-lasting Graves disease (dated by TCRdb to the early 2020s). In light of the paper, this sample's time point label describes: newly diagnosed GD, antithyroid drugs for less than 3 months. For both TCR sequencing and RNA sequencing, RNA was extracted from PBMCs in TRIzol. The library was produced with multiplex PCR. The run used an Illumina HiSeq 4000. CDR3 regions were amplified by Arm-PCR with iRepertoire HTBI primers to construct TCR beta libraries. The raw public data were reprocessed by TCRdb itself: fastp quality trimming at Q25, MiXCR clonotype calling, in-frame beta chains only. All rows with the same CDR3 protein become a single entry with the most common DNA and genes. Here the sample has about 430,000 distinct CDR3 sequences; approximately 16% occur a single time. About 7.6% of the sample is in the top ten clones.

These data also featured in a second study, about T cells in Graves' hyperthyroidism and ophthalmopathy.

Sequenced here: peripheral blood mononuclear cells (PBMCs), sampled at new diagnosis, from a patient treated with antithyroid drugs. The receptors originated from a woman in her thirties or forties with Graves disease. Donor details come from another sample of the same person, matched by shared clones.

On this clonotype itself: A single base is all that separates this from a far larger clone, so a read error is likely. This chain uses TRBV7-3 with TRBJ2-3; perhaps D is TRBD1 or TRBD2 (6 bases each). TRBJ2-1 explains the end of the DNA better; the J call may be wrong. CDR1 and CDR2 from the germline V gene are SGHTA and FQGTGA. The CDR3 spans 15 residues. The CDR3 spells CASSLDAGKDSEQFF. CDR3 nucleotide sequence: TGTGCCAGCAGCCTGGACGCGGGGAAGGACAGTGAGCAGTTCTTC.

This clonotype turned up a few times. V and J are TRBV20-1 and TRBJ2-5, with D tentatively TRBD1 (5 bases). Trimming stripped 0 bases from V and 3 bases from J, with 14 bases between. Germline V gene lookup returns CDR1 DFQATT and CDR2 SNEGSKA (reference sequence). This CDR3 contains 15 residues. CDR3 loop: CSARDPLGREETQYF. CDR3 nucleotide sequence: TGCAGTGCTAGAGATCCCCTGGGCAGGGAAGAGACCCAGTACTTC.

This clonotype came up many times. The chain uses TRBV6-2 or TRBV6-3 and TRBJ2-5; 8 nucleotides align to TRBD2. V shed 5 bases and J 7 bases; nucleotides not matched to a gene: 9. The CDR3 totals 14 residues. Germline CDR1 reads MNHEY; CDR2 reads SVGEGT. The CDR3 loop reads CASSEDPGGGTQYF. DNA of the CDR3: TGTGCCAGCAGTGAAGATCCGGGAGGGGGGACCCAGTACTTC.

This clonotype was picked up many times. The chain joins TRBV28 to TRBJ2-7; 10 bases are shared with TRBD2. The V gene end was trimmed by 1 base and the J gene end by 7 bases; junction bases not matched to a gene: 10. The CDR3 has 16 residues. Germline V gene lookup returns CDR1 MDHEN and CDR2 SYDVKM. CDR3 amino acids: CASSLFGAGGPGEQYF. In nucleotides, the CDR3 is TGTGCCAGCAGTTTATTTGGAGCGGGAGGGCCCGGGGAGCAGTACTTC.

In this sample, this clonotype turned up many times. V is TRBV28 and J is TRBJ1-5, with 8 nucleotides matching TRBD1. Germline trimming cut 6 bases from V and 0 bases from J; bases unmatched to any gene: 10. This CDR3 is built from 17 residues. Per the germline V gene, CDR1 is MDHEN and CDR2 is SYDVKM. Here the CDR3 DNA reads TGTGCCAGCAGCTCCGGACAGGGCCATCTTAGCAATCAGCCCCAGCATTTT. Translating it yields CASSSGQGHLSNQPQHF.

This clonotype was found many times. This rearrangement joins TRBV7-8 to TRBJ2-1; no reliable D call. Trimming took 1 base from V and 9 from J, leaving 7 bases between them. The germline gives CDR1 SGHVS, CDR2 FQNEAQ. This CDR3 has 12 amino acids. The DNA for the CDR3 is TGTGCCAGCAGCTTAGGGTTGGCTGAGCAGTTCTTC. Translated: CASSLGLAEQFF.

The rearrangement uses TRBV2 and TRBJ2-4; D remains unclear. Germline values: CDR1 SNHLY, CDR2 FYNNEI. The CDR3 consists of 15 residues. Trimming removed 6 bases at V and 0 bases at J, with 12 bases between. In DNA form, the CDR3 reads TGTGCCAGCAGGATACGTACGGTAGCCAAAAACATTCAGTACTTC. It specifies CASRIRTVAKNIQYF.

Concerning this clonotype itself: This may come from a read error, since a much larger clone is one base off. This chain links TRBV5-1 with TRBJ2-5; D is possibly TRBD1 or TRBD2 (5 bases each). CDR3 length: 14 residues. Germline CDR1 reads SGHRS; CDR2 reads YFSETQ. The CDR3 DNA sequence: TGCGCCAGCAGCAGGGGAGAGAACCAAGGGACCCAGTACTTC. Protein sequence: CASSRGENQGTQYF.

This clonotype occurred many times. The chain employs TRBV2 and TRBJ2-3; D is perhaps TRBD1 (6 bases). V lost 2 bases and J 0 bases, leaving 9 bases between the germline ends. CDR1 is SNHLY and CDR2 is FYNNEI in the germline V gene. The CDR3 loop spans 15 amino acids. The CDR3 coding sequence is TGTGCCAGCAGTGAAAATGGACAGAGCACAGATACGCAGTATTTT. This sequence encodes CASSENGQSTDTQYF.

Concerning this clonotype itself: A junction boundary mismatches the germline segment, possibly from a read error. The gene calls are TRBV28 and TRBJ1-1, with D possibly TRBD1 on 5 matching bases. The CDR3 loop spans 14 amino acids. CDR1 is MDHEN, CDR2 SYDVKM, per germline. CDR3 in amino acids: CASSGAGSNTEASF. The CDR3 nucleotides read TGTGCCAGCAGTGGGGCAGGGTCGAACACTGAAGCTTCCTTT. The variable domain in full, completed from reference TRBV28 and TRBJ1-1, reads DVKVTQSSRYLVKRTGEKVFLECVQDMDHENMFWYRQDPGLGLRLIYFSYDVKMKEKGDIPEGYSVSREKKERFSLILESASTNQTSMYLCASSGAGSNTEASFGQGTRLTVV.

This clonotype has a count of ten or more. This chain joins TRBV5-6 and TRBJ2-3; D ambiguous. This CDR3 is 17 amino acids long. Germline V gene lookup returns CDR1 SGHDT and CDR2 YYEEEE. V shed 0 bases and J shed 2 bases, with 16 bases lying between them. The chain's CDR3 is CASSLEGKAPYTDTQYF. The CDR3 bases are TGTGCCAGCAGCTTGGAAGGAAAAGCGCCTTACACAGATACGCAGTATTTT. Together with reference TRBV5-6 and TRBJ2-3, the CDR3 gives the full variable domain: DAGVTQSPTHLIKTRGQQVTLRCSPKSGHDTVSWYQQALGQGPQFIFQYYEEEERQRGNFPDRFSGHQFPNYSSELNVNALLLGDSALYLCASSLEGKAPYTDTQYFGPGTRLTVL.

There are many counts of this clonotype. The V gene is TRBV12-3 or TRBV12-4, the J gene TRBJ2-7; 9 nucleotides line up with TRBD1. V gave up 2 bases and J gave up 4 bases; unmatched junction bases: 3. The CDR3 loop spans 14 amino acids. The CDR3 nucleotides read TGTGCCAGCAGTTTATGGGGACAGGGATACGAGCAGTACTTC. Encoded protein: CASSLWGQGYEQYF.

Of note for this clonotype: This clone may be a read error of a much larger clone one base away. V usage is TRBV30 and J usage is TRBJ2-7, with D tentatively TRBD2 (6 bases). Germline assignment: CDR1 GTSNPN and CDR2 SVGIG (reference sequence). The length of the CDR3 is 15 residues. V gave up 3 bases and J gave up 2 bases, with 17 bases separating them. The CDR3 nucleotides read TGTGCCTGGAGCCCTAGCAGGAGGGCCGCCTACGAGCAGTACTTC. This sequence encodes CAWSPSRRAAYEQYF.

As concerns this clonotype: A much larger clone is a single base away; this may be a read error. This chain joins TRBV20-1 and TRBJ2-7; unclear D gene. The CDR3 covers 14 residues. Per the germline V gene, CDR1 is DFQATT and CDR2 is SNEGSKA (reference sequence). The CDR3 DNA sequence: TGCAGTGCTAGATCCCCAGTCGGCTCCTACGAGCACTACTTC. Protein sequence: CSARSPVGSYEHYF.

This clonotype was seen ten or more times. The V call is TRBV10-3, the J call TRBJ2-5; 8 positions match TRBD1. CDR3 length: 16 amino acids. Germline values: CDR1 ENHRY, CDR2 SYGVKD. V lost 3 bases to trimming and J lost 5 bases; unmatched junction nucleotides: 11. The CDR3 DNA reads TGTGCCATCAGTGAATTGACAGGGGCCGGCTGGGAGACCCAGTACTTC. This gives the protein CAISELTGAGWETQYF.

The gene calls are TRBV20-1 and TRBJ1-1, with TRBD1 matching 7 bases. From germline, CDR1 is DFQATT and CDR2 SNEGSKA (reference sequence). The length of the CDR3 is 13 residues. The J segment lost 10 bases and the V segment lost 2 bases, leaving 10 bases of the junction unmatched. CDR3 DNA sequence: TGCAGTGCTAGACGTTACCAGGGGGGATTAGCTTTCTTT. It yields the protein CSARRYQGGLAFF.

This clonotype has a count of ten or more. The chain couples TRBV6-1 to TRBJ2-5, with no clear D. The CDR3 totals 13 residues. With 5 bases removed from V and 3 bases from J, the gap between germline ends came to 10 bases. Germline V gives CDR1 MNHNS, CDR2 SASEGT. The CDR3 region is CASSNRREETQYF. The CDR3 nucleotides are TGTGCCAGCAGTAATCGACGGGAAGAGACCCAGTACTTC.

This clonotype was picked up a small number of times. This chain joins TRBV3-1 and TRBJ2-2; the match to TRBD2 covers 16 bases. CDR1 and CDR2 from the germline V gene are LGHDT and YNNKEL (reference sequence). Trimming removed 4 bases from V and 0 bases from J; junction bases left unmatched: 11. The CDR3 runs 21 residues. The chain's CDR3 is CASSPMGLAGGPHANTGELFF. In DNA form, the CDR3 reads TGTGCCAGCAGCCCGATGGGACTAGCGGGAGGGCCCCACGCGAACACCGGGGAGCTGTTTTTT. Looking up the rest from reference TRBV3-1 and TRBJ2-2 gives the full variable domain: DTAVSQTPKYLVTQMGNDKSIKCEQNLGHDTMYWYKQDSKKFLKIMFSYNNKELIINETVPNRFSPKSPDKAHLNLHINSLELGDSAVYFCASSPMGLAGGPHANTGELFFGEGSRLTVL.

This clonotype showed up just once. The chain carries TRBV27 and TRBJ1-1; D may be TRBD1 (5 bases). The V gene's germline CDR1 is MNHEY and CDR2 SMNVEV (reference sequence). The CDR3 extends over 15 amino acids. The V and J ends lost 5 bases and 3 bases respectively, with 16 bases between them. For the CDR3, the DNA is TGTGCCAGCAGTGGAGAGCAGGGTTTATACACTGAAGCTTTCTTT. Translating gives CASSGEQGLYTEAFF.

The chain employs TRBV11-2 and TRBJ2-1, with a tentative D call TRBD1 (5 bases). Germline-derived CDR1 and CDR2 are SGHAT and FQNNGV. This CDR3 has 13 residues. V was pared by 1 base and J by 6 bases, with 7 bases between. The CDR3 here is CASSLGRANEQFF. The CDR3 nucleotides are TGTGCCAGCAGCTTAGGCAGGGCCAATGAGCAGTTCTTC.

This clonotype showed up just a few times. The gene calls are TRBV28 and TRBJ1-1; maybe TRBD1 (5 bases). CDR1 MDHEN and CDR2 SYDVKM come from the germline V gene. The CDR3 totals 13 residues. V was cut by 5 bases and J by 10 bases, with 17 bases left in between. CDR3 sequence reads: CASSEPGRPAAFF. The CDR3 bases are TGTGCCAGCAGTGAACCGGGGCGCCCTGCAGCTTTCTTT.

This chain links TRBV5-1 with TRBJ2-1; D possibly corresponds to TRBD1 (6 bases). This CDR3 has 12 amino acids. Trimming removed 4 bases from V and 10 bases from J, with 12 bases in between. Germline loops: CDR1 SGHRS, CDR2 YFSETQ. The CDR3 here is CASSLQGQEQFF. The CDR3 nucleotides read TGCGCCAGCAGCCTCCAGGGACAAGAGCAGTTCTTC.

This clonotype has a handful of counts. An end of the junction differs from the germline gene, which may be a read error. The J gene is TRBJ1-2, the V gene TRBV2, with TRBD1 matching 8 bases. This CDR3 comprises 13 residues. CDR1 is SNHLY and CDR2 is FYNNEI in the germline V gene. This chain's CDR3 is CASSVTGGDGDTF. The CDR3 DNA reads TGTGCCAGCAGTGTAACAGGGGGTGATGGCGACACCTTC.

This clonotype was recorded at least ten times. This chain's CDR3 is CASSDRTVLGGYTF. For the CDR3, the DNA is TGTGCCAGCAGCGATCGGACGGTGTTGGGTGGCTACACCTTC. This chain connects TRBV9 to TRBJ1-2; D is unresolved. This CDR3 has 14 amino acids. Germline V gives CDR1 SGDLS, CDR2 YYNGEE. Trimming removed 3 bases from V and 7 bases from J, with 16 bases in between.

This chain uses TRBV10-3 with TRBJ1-4; D is undetermined. V dropped 10 bases and J dropped 0 bases, with 6 bases sitting between them. The V gene's germline CDR1 is ENHRY and CDR2 SYGVKD. The CDR3 length is 12 residues. In nucleotides, the CDR3 is TGTGCCACCAGAGCAACTAATGAAAAACTGTTTTTT. This codes for CATRATNEKLFF.